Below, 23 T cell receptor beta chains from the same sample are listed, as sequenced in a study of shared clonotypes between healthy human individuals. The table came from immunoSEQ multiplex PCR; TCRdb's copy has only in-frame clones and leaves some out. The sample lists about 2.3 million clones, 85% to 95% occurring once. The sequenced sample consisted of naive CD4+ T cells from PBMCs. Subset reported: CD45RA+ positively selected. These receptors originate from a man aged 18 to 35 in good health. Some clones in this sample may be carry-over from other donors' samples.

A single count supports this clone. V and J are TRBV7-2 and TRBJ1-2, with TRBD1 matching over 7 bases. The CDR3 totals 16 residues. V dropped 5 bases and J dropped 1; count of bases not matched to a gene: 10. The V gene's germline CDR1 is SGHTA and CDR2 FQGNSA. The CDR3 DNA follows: TGTGCCAGCAGCCGACCCAGGGGGAGCCTTAACTATGGCTACACCTTC. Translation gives CASSRPRGSLNYGYTF. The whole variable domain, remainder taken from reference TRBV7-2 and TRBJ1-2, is GAGVSQSPSNKVTEKGKDVELRCDPISGHTALYWYRQSLGQGLEFLIYFQGNSAPDKSGLPSDRFSAERTGGSVSTLTIQRTQQEDSAVYLCASSRPRGSLNYGYTFGSGTRLTVV.

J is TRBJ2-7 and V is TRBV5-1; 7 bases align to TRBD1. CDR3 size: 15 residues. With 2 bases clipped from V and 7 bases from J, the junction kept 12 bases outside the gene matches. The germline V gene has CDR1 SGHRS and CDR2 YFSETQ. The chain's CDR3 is CASSFTGTVAGEQYF. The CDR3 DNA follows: TGCGCCAGCAGCTTCACCGGGACAGTGGCCGGTGAGCAGTACTTC.

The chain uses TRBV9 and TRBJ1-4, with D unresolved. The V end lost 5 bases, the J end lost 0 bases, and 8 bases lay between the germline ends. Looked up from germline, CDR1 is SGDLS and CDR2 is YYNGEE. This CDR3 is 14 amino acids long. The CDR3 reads CASSMTSTNEKLFF. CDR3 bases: TGTGCCAGCAGTATGACCTCAACTAATGAAAAACTGTTTTTT. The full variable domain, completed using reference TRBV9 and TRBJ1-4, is DSGVTQTPKHLITATGQRVTLRCSPRSGDLSVYWYQQSLDQGLQFLIQYYNGEERAKGNILERFSAQQFPDLHSELNLSSLELGDSALYFCASSMTSTNEKLFFGSGTQLSVL.

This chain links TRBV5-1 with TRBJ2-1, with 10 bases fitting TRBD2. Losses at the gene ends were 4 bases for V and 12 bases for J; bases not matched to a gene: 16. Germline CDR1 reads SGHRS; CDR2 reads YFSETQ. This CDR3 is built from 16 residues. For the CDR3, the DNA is TGCGCCAGCAGCGAGCGGGCTACTAGCGGGATTTTCGGGCAGTTCTTC. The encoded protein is CASSERATSGIFGQFF.

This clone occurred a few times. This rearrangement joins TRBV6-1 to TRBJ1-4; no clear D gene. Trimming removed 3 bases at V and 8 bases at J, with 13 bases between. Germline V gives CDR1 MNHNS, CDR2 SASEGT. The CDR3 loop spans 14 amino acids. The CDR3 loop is CASSDGTAREKLFF. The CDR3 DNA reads TGTGCCAGCAGTGACGGCACGGCCCGCGAAAAACTGTTTTTT.

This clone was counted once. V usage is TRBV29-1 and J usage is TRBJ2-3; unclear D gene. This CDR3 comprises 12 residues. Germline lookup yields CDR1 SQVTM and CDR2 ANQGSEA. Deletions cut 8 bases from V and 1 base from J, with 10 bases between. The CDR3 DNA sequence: TGCAGCCTAGAAGCTGGCACAGATACGCAGTATTTT. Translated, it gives CSLEAGTDTQYF.

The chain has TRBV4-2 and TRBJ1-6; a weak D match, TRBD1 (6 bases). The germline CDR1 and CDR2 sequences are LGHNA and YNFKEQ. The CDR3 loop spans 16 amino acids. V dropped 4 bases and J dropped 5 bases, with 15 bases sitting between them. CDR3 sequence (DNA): TGTGCCAGCAGCCCATCCGGACAGACTAATAATTCACCCCTCCACTTT. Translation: CASSPSGQTNNSPLHF.

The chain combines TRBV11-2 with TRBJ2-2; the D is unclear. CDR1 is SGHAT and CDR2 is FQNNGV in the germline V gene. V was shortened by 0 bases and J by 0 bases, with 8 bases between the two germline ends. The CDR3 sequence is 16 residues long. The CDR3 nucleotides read TGTGCCAGCAGCTTAGATGTCAGCCCGAACACCGGGGAGCTGTTTTTT. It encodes CASSLDVSPNTGELFF.

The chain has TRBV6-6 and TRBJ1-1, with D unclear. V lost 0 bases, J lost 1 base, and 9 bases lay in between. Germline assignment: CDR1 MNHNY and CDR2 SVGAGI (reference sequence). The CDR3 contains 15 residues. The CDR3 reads CASSYSDGRNTEAFF. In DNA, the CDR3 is TGTGCCAGCAGTTACTCAGACGGACGGAACACTGAAGCTTTCTTT.

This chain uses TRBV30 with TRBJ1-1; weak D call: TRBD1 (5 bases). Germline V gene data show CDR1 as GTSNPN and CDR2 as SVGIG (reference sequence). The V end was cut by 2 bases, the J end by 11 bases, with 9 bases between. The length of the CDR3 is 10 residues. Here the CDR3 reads CAWSRGEAFF. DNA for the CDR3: TGTGCCTGGAGTCGGGGGGAGGCTTTCTTT.

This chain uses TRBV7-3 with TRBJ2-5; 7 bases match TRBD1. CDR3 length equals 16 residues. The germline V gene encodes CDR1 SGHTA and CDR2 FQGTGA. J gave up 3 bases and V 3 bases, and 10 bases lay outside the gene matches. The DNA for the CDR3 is TGTGCCAGCAGCTTCGAGGGGGCAGGGGGAAAAGAGACCCAGTACTTC. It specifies CASSFEGAGGKETQYF.

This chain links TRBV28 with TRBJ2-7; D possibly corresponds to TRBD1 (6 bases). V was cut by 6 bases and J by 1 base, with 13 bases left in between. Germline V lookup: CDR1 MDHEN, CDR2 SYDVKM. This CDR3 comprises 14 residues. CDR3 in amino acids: CASRVPQGSYEQYF. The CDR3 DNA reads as TGTGCCAGCAGAGTACCACAGGGTTCCTACGAGCAGTACTTC.

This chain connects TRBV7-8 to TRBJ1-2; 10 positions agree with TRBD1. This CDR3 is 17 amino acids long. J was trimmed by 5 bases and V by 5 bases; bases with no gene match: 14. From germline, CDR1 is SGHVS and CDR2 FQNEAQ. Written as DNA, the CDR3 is TGTGCCAGCAGCGTTGCTCTGGACAGGGGGAAGTCGTATGGCTACACCTTC. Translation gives CASSVALDRGKSYGYTF. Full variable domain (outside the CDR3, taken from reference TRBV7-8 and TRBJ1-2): GAGVSQSPRYKVAKRGQDVALRCDPISGHVSLFWYQQALGQGPEFLTYFQNEAQLDKSGLPSDRFFAERPEGSVSTLKIQRTQQEDSAVYLCASSVALDRGKSYGYTFGSGTRLTVV.

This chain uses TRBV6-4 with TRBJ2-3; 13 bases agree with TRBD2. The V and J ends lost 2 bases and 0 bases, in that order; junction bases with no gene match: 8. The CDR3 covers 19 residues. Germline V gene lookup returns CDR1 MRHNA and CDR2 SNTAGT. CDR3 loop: CASSDKGTSGVSSTDTQYF. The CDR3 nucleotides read TGTGCCAGCAGTGACAAGGGGACTAGCGGGGTCTCTAGCACAGATACGCAGTATTTT.

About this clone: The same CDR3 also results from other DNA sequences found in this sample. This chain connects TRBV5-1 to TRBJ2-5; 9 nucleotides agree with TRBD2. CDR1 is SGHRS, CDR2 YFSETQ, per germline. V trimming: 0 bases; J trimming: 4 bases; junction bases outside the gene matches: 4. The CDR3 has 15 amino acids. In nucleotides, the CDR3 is TGCGCCAGCAGCTTGGGCGGGAGGGCCCCAGAGACCCAGTACTTC. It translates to CASSLGGRAPETQYF.

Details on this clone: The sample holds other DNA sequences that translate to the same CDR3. CDR3 in DNA: TGTGCCAGTAGCAGTCGGACAGATACGCAGTATTTT. As protein: CASSSRTDTQYF. The V gene is TRBV19, the J gene TRBJ2-3; no clear D gene. V was trimmed by 6 bases and J by 3 bases, leaving 7 bases between them. Germline values: CDR1 LNHDA, CDR2 SQIVND (reference sequence). The CDR3 consists of 12 residues.

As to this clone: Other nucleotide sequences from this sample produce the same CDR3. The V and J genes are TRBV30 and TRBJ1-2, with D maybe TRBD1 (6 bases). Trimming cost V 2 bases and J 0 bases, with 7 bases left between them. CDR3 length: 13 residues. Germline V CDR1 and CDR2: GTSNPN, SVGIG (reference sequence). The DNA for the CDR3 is TGTGCCTGGAGTAGGACAGCTAACTATGGCTACACCTTC. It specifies CAWSRTANYGYTF.

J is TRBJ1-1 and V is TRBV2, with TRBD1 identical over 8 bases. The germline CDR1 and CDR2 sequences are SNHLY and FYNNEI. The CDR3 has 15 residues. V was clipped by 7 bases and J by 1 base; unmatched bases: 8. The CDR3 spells CASIPPGQANTEAFF. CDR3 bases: TGTGCCAGCATACCTCCGGGACAGGCGAACACTGAAGCTTTCTTT.

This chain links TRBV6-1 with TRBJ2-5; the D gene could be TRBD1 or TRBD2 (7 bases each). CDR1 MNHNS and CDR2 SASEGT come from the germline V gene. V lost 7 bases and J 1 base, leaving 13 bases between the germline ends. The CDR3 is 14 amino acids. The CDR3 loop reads CASTQGGGQETQYF. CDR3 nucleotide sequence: TGTGCCAGCACCCAGGGGGGGGGCCAAGAGACCCAGTACTTC.

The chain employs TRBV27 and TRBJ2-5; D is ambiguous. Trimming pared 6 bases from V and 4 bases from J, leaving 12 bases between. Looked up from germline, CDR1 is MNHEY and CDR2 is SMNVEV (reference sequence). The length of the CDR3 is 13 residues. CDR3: CASRLTYLETQYF. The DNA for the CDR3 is TGTGCCAGCAGGCTAACCTACTTAGAGACCCAGTACTTC.

The CDR3 DNA reads TGTGCCAGCAGCCTGCTAGCGGGATGGGGCGGCACCGGGGAGCTGTTTTTT. Its protein product is CASSLLAGWGGTGELFF. The genes are TRBV7-2 and TRBJ2-2; 9 positions match TRBD2. The CDR3 consists of 17 residues. V shed 5 bases, J shed 4 bases, and the junction held 11 bases outside the gene matches. CDR1 is SGHTA, CDR2 FQGNSA, per germline.

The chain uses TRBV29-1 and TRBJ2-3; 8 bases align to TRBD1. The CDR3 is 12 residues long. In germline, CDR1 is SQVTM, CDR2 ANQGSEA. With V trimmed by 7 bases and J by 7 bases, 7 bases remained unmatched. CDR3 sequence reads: CSARTGTNTQYF. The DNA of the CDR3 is TGCAGCGCTAGGACAGGGACGAATACGCAGTATTTT.

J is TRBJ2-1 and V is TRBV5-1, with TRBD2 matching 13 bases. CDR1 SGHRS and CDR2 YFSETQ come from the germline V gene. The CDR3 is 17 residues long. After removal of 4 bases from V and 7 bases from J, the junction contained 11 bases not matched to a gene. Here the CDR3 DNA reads TGCGCCAGCAGCCGAATCGGGACTAGCGGGACCGGGAATGAGCAGTTCTTC. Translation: CASSRIGTSGTGNEQFF.